A selection of T cell receptor beta chains follows, all from one sample in a study of blood T cell repertoires in COVID-19. Here immunoSEQ multiplex PCR was the method, and the copy in TCRdb shows in-frame clones only, minus some. Here the sample spans approximately 66,000 clones, more than 70% being singletons. Sequenced material: peripheral blood. All receptors derive from a woman aged 50 to 60 with active or convalescent COVID-19. Each CDR3 is given with its conserved first and last residue.

TRBJ2-3 | TRBV28 | CASSSVPRTSFPDTQYF
TRBJ2-5 | TRBV24-1 | CATSEGTGRAQETQYF
TRBJ2-2 | TRBV11-1 | CASSLVQTNTGELFF
TRBJ2-1 | TRBV13 | CASVGTSGAYNEQFF
TRBJ1-1 | TRBV5-1 | CASSLDRVAEAFF
TRBJ2-7 | TRBV6-5 | CASSSHSTYEQYF
TRBJ2-5 | TRBV6-6 | CASTKGLAGSETQYF
TRBJ2-5 | TRBV5-1 | CASSLSPTGGETQYF
TRBJ2-7 | TRBV11-2 | CASSLGLANYEQYF
TRBJ2-7 | TRBV27 | CASSFRSSYEQYF
TRBJ2-1 | TRBV21-1 | CASSKCKREAYNEQFF
TRBJ1-2 | TRBV5-1 | CASSLGGYDYGYTF
TRBJ2-7 | TRBV10-3 | CATALGAAVSEQYF
TRBJ2-5 | TRBV6-5 | CASSYSPSGAQETQYF
TRBJ1-2 | TRBV3-1/TRBV3-2 | CASSQDRENPVRGGGYTF
TRBJ2-2 | TRBV19 | CASSIAIVTGELFF
TRBJ2-7 | TRBV4-2 | CASSPSIAGASYEQYF
TRBJ1-3 | TRBV5-5 | CASSLAGGSGNTIYF
TRBJ2-7 | TRBV29-1 | CSEKRLGLSYEQYF
TRBJ2-1 | TRBV29-1 | CSVDGRESYNEQFF
TRBJ2-7 | TRBV19 | CASSSTGIYEQYF
TRBJ1-1 | TRBV27 | CASSLGNSPQDMNTEAFF
TRBJ2-2 | TRBV7-3 | CASSSQRNTGELFF
TRBJ1-2 | TRBV6-5 | CASSRGTVSGYTF
TRBJ2-5 | TRBV15 | CATSEDRYQETQYF
TRBJ1-5 | TRBV19 | CASSAGGQGRGNQPQHF
TRBJ2-7 | TRBV5-1 | CASSWDRVAGGYEQYF